Listed below are T cell receptor beta chains from one sample, sequenced in a study of cytomegalovirus exposure and HLA in healthy donors. Libraries were prepared by immunoSEQ multiplex PCR; TCRdb keeps only in-frame clonotypes and omits some of them. The sample holds roughly 100,000 clones, around 9.6% seen once. Sample: PBMCs. These receptors came from a man aged 45 to 65 in good health and CMV-seropositive. Each CDR3 is given with its conserved first and last residue. D genes are given only for firm matches. Some rows have no size entry. The others give once, few or many, or a class for an expanded clone.

V gene	clone size	D gene	J gene	CDR3 protein	CDR3 DNA
TRBV5-6	NA	TRBD1	TRBJ2-5	CASSSRDRGRRGETQYF	TGTGCCAGCAGCTCAAGGGACAGGGGGCGCCGAGGAGAGACCCAGTACTTC
TRBV29-1	few	TRBD1	TRBJ1-1	CSVFGQGHTEAFF	TGCAGCGTTTTTGGACAGGGCCATACTGAAGCTTTCTTT
TRBV30	NA	NA	TRBJ2-3	CAWAGVTDTQYF	TGTGCCTGGGCCGGGGTCACAGATACGCAGTATTTT
TRBV5-8	few	NA	TRBJ2-3	CASSRPVKVEGDTQYF	TGTGCCAGCAGCCGTCCGGTAAAGGTTGAGGGAGATACGCAGTATTTT
TRBV7-6	NA	TRBD1	TRBJ2-5	CASSETTGPAQETQYF	TGTGCCAGCAGCGAAACGACAGGGCCGGCGCAAGAGACCCAGTACTTC
TRBV6-9	NA	TRBD2	TRBJ2-7	CASRERESLGEQYF	TGTGCCAGCAGAGAGCGGGAGTCTCTTGGCGAGCAGTACTTC
TRBV5-6	NA	NA	TRBJ1-2	CASSLKDTRGYTF	TGTGCCAGCAGCTTGAAGGATACGCGGGGCTACACCTTC
TRBV19	NA	TRBD1	TRBJ1-1	CASNQAGGSVTEAFF	TGTGCCAGTAACCAGGCAGGGGGTAGTGTGACTGAAGCTTTCTTT
TRBV5-6	few	NA	TRBJ1-5	CASSFRGGNQPQHF	TGTGCCAGCAGCTTTAGGGGGGGTAATCAGCCCCAGCATTTT
TRBV29-1	few	TRBD2	TRBJ2-7	CSVGPSGKNEQYF	TGCAGCGTTGGTCCTAGCGGGAAGAACGAGCAGTACTTC
TRBV5-1	few	NA	TRBJ1-2	CASSLMPGFEQRGYTF	TGCGCCAGCAGCTTAATGCCCGGTTTTGAACAGCGGGGCTACACCTTC
TRBV14	NA	NA	TRBJ2-5	CASSGIAEAPQRTQYF	TGTGCCAGCAGCGGGATAGCGGAGGCCCCCCAGCGGACCCAGTACTTC
TRBV18	NA	TRBD2	TRBJ2-7	CASSPRLAGAPEQYF	TGTGCCAGCTCACCACGGCTAGCGGGAGCTCCCGAGCAGTACTTC
TRBV4-1	NA	TRBD2	TRBJ2-1	CASSPGLAGSLRDNEQFF	TGCGCCAGCAGCCCGGGACTAGCGGGCTCCTTGAGGGACAATGAGCAGTTCTTC
TRBV5-1	few	NA	TRBJ2-3	CASSLNADTQYF	TGCGCCAGCAGCTTGAACGCGGATACGCAGTATTTT
TRBV4-1	few	NA	TRBJ1-1	CASSQGGLSNTEAFF	TGCGCCAGCAGCCAAGGGGGACTATCGAACACTGAAGCTTTCTTT
TRBV27	few	TRBD1	TRBJ1-2	CASRTGASGYTF	TGTGCCAGCCGGACAGGGGCTTCGGGCTACACCTTC
TRBV28	few	NA	TRBJ1-5	CASSLFRGSQPQHF	TGTGCCAGCAGTTTATTTCGGGGAAGTCAGCCCCAGCATTTT
TRBV20-1	NA	TRBD1	TRBJ2-5	CSGTGGETQYF	TGCAGTGGCACAGGGGGAGAGACCCAGTACTTC
TRBV27	NA	TRBD1	TRBJ1-1	CASSRGGLTGGTEAFF	TGTGCCAGCAGCAGGGGAGGCCTTACAGGGGGCACTGAAGCTTTCTTT
TRBV27	few	NA	TRBJ2-2	CASSYITSSNTGELFF	TGTGCCAGCAGTTATATAACTAGCTCGAACACCGGGGAGCTGTTTTTT
TRBV27	few	TRBD1	TRBJ1-2	CASSLPPIQGGPLTF	TGCGCCAGCAGTTTACCCCCGATTCAGGGGGGACCTCTCACCTTC
TRBV5-6	few	NA	TRBJ2-7	CASRYPPLPYEQYF	TGTGCCAGCAGGTATCCCCCCCTACCCTACGAGCAGTACTTC
TRBV30	NA	TRBD1	TRBJ1-3	CAWSVQGNNIYF	TGTGCATGGAGTGTACAGGGGAACAACATATATTTT
TRBV27	few	TRBD2	TRBJ2-7	CASSPLTSTYEQYF	TGTGCCAGCAGTCCCCTGACTAGCACCTACGAGCAGTACTTC
TRBV28	NA	NA	TRBJ2-4	CASNRQDLAKNIQYF	TGTGCCAGCAATCGACAGGATCTAGCCAAAAACATTCAGTACTTC
TRBV9	NA	NA	TRBJ2-3	CASSVDSGGTDTQYF	TGTGCCAGCAGCGTAGATAGCGGAGGGACAGATACGCAGTATTTT
TRBV10-1	few	NA	TRBJ2-4	CASSGGGPTAKNIQYF	TGCGCCAGCAGTGGAGGAGGGCCTACTGCCAAAAACATTCAGTACTTC
TRBV5-1	NA	NA	TRBJ1-1	CASSALQGKTEAFF	TGCGCCAGCTCAGCTTTACAGGGAAAAACTGAAGCTTTCTTT
TRBV30	NA	NA	TRBJ1-5	CAWRREGANQPQHF	TGTGCCTGGAGGAGGGAGGGTGCCAATCAGCCCCAGCATTTT
TRBV6-1	few	NA	TRBJ1-2	CASRAQGSLSRGYTF	TGTGCCAGCAGGGCCCAGGGAAGTCTCTCCCGAGGCTACACCTTC
TRBV4-3	NA	TRBD2	TRBJ2-2	CASSPGGRRVTGELFF	TGCGCCAGCAGCCCCGGGGGGAGGCGGGTGACCGGGGAGCTGTTTTTT